These 10 T cell receptor beta chains came from one sample sequenced in a study of post-analysis software for immune sequencing data. These receptors have no identified antigens. Every TCR beta cDNA library bore unique molecular identifiers. One entry per CDR3 protein results from TCRdb running MiXCR on the PCR reads. The data show hundreds of thousands of distinct CDR3 sequences, 25% to 30% seen once. Study-level results: Compared with controls, patients had more of about 5 TRBV segments, including TRBV5-6, TRBV5-1 and TRBV20-1.

The specimen sequenced was blood. The receptors were gathered from a girl aged 10 to 17 with multiple sclerosis.

The J gene is TRBJ2-1, the V gene TRBV5-6, with D perhaps assigned TRBD1 or TRBD2 (5 bases each). This CDR3 has 15 residues. Germline CDR1 is SGHDT and CDR2 is YYEEEE. Between the trimmed V and J ends, which lost 6 bases and 6 bases, there was a span of 19 bases. CDR3 DNA sequence: TGTGCCAGCACGAAATTGGGGGTAGGCTGCAATGAGCAGTTCTTC. Translation: CASTKLGVGCNEQFF. Together with reference TRBV5-6 and TRBJ2-1, the CDR3 gives the full variable domain: DAGVTQSPTHLIKTRGQQVTLRCSPKSGHDTVSWYQQALGQGPQFIFQYYEEEERQRGNFPDRFSGHQFPNYSSELNVNALLLGDSALYLCASTKLGVGCNEQFFGPGTRLTVL.

The chain employs TRBV9 and TRBJ2-4, with D possibly matching TRBD2 (6 bases). The CDR3 consists of 14 residues. V lost 4 bases and J 2 bases, leaving 10 bases between the germline ends. Germline V gene sequence: CDR1 SGDLS, CDR2 YYNGEE. CDR3 bases: TGTGCCAGCAGCCCCGGGAGCCCCAAAAACATTCAGTACTTC. Translated: CASSPGSPKNIQYF.

This chain links TRBV15 with TRBJ1-2, with 7 bases lining up with TRBD1. Trimming took 4 bases from V and 2 from J; bases not matched to a gene: 7. This CDR3 comprises 15 residues. Per germline, CDR1 LNHNV and CDR2 YYDKDF (reference sequence). For the CDR3, the DNA is TGTGCCACCAGCAAGCAAACAGGGGAAAACTATGGCTACACCTTC. Its protein is CATSKQTGENYGYTF.

This clonotype has ten or more counts. V usage is TRBV5-1 and J usage is TRBJ1-2, with unresolved D. In germline, CDR1 is SGHRS, CDR2 YFSETQ. V gave up 1 base and J gave up 1 base, with 8 bases separating them. The CDR3 has 14 amino acids. CDR3 bases: TGCGCCAGCAGCTTGAGTCCGGATAACTATGGCTACACCTTC. It translates to CASSLSPDNYGYTF.

This clonotype was seen many times. The chain has TRBV7-8 and TRBJ2-5; 12 nucleotides agree with TRBD1. After removal of 3 bases from V and 5 bases from J, the junction contained 4 bases not matched to a gene. Germline assignment: CDR1 SGHVS and CDR2 FQNEAQ. This CDR3 is built from 15 residues. CDR3 nucleotides: TGTGCCAGCAGCTTGGGACAGGGGGCGCAGGAGACCCAGTACTTC. It translates to CASSLGQGAQETQYF.

This clonotype was seen once. The V gene is TRBV12-3 or TRBV12-4, the J gene TRBJ2-1, with 7 bases that match TRBD2. This CDR3 has 16 amino acids. J was trimmed by 8 bases and V by 5 bases; bases with no gene match: 15. CDR3 coding DNA: TGTGCCAGCAGTCCCGAAGCGGGACTGGTGGGGTATGAGCAGTTCTTC. Its protein product is CASSPEAGLVGYEQFF.

The chain joins TRBV15 to TRBJ2-6, with D perhaps TRBD2 (6 bases). V was trimmed by 3 bases and J by 2 bases, leaving 14 bases between them. The CDR3 runs 17 residues. Germline V gene data show CDR1 as LNHNV and CDR2 as YYDKDF (reference sequence). The CDR3 loop reads CATSSPAPGAGANVLTF. The CDR3 nucleotides read TGTGCCACCAGCAGTCCCGCCCCGGGAGCTGGGGCCAACGTCCTGACTTTC.

This chain connects TRBV20-1 to TRBJ1-2; 8 bases fit TRBD1. Germline V gives CDR1 DFQATT, CDR2 SNEGSKA (reference sequence). V was clipped by 1 base and J by 8 bases; unmatched bases: 6. The CDR3 has 13 residues. The CDR3 nucleotides are TGCAGTGCTAGAGGGGGACAGGCCCAGGGCTACACCTTC. Its translation: CSARGGQAQGYTF.

The rearrangement uses TRBV7-2 and TRBJ2-5, with D perhaps matching TRBD1 (5 bases). The CDR3 contains 14 residues. Trimming shortened V by 5 bases and J by 4 bases, and 14 bases separated the two germline ends. Per germline, CDR1 SGHTA and CDR2 FQGNSA. This CDR3 is CASSPLGPGETQYF. The DNA for the CDR3 is TGTGCCAGCAGCCCCTTGGGGCCGGGAGAGACCCAGTACTTC.

V gene TRBV6-1 combines with J gene TRBJ2-7, with 16 positions matching TRBD2. V was clipped by 7 bases and J by 5 bases; unmatched bases: 5. Looked up from germline, CDR1 is MNHNS and CDR2 is SASEGT. The CDR3 has 15 amino acids. This CDR3 is CASTSGTSGRDEQYF. CDR3 coding DNA: TGTGCCAGCACCTCAGGGACTAGCGGGAGGGACGAGCAGTACTTC.